This T cell receptor (beta chain) was sequenced during a study of OX40 agonist ivuxolimab in advanced cancers. Clones were sequenced by immunoSEQ multiplex PCR, and TCRdb holds only the in-frame ones, with some missing. The table lists about 80,000 clones, more than 80% of them singletons, with approximately 2.2% in the top ten. This CDR3 is 14 amino acids long. Trimming took off 2 bases at V and 4 bases at J, with 11 bases between the two ends. CDR1 and CDR2 (germline): KGHSH, LQKENI. Points on this clone: What it recognizes is unknown.

Study conclusions and caveats: CD8+ T cells were the subset that, on average, had more expanded clones than CD4+.

The sample in question was CD4+ or CD8+ T cells sorted from blood, obtained in a trial of the OX40 agonist ivuxolimab. The sequence derives from an adult with an advanced solid tumor such as melanoma, head and neck, liver or kidney cancer. The genes are TRBV18 and TRBJ1-2, with no clear D. For the CDR3, the DNA is TGTGCCAGCTCACCAGGTCAGGAATTCTATGGCTACACCTTC. Its protein product is CASSPGQEFYGYTF.